This T cell receptor (beta chain) was found in a study of blood T cell repertoires in COVID-19. Across the study: Samples representing acute and convalescent COVID-19 were sourced from the United States, Italy and Spain. PBMCs, B-cell-depleted T cells, or T cells provided the cDNA or gDNA that made up the material.

Original data processing: Quantification of nucleated cells was approximated via reference gene primer amplification. Clones were read by immunoSEQ multiplex PCR, and TCRdb kept only the in-frame ones, dropping some. V, J and clone size are those of that table, while D and trimming were read from the DNA. The sample includes approximately 170,000 clones, around nine tenths of them seen just once. The receptor comes from a man in his forties or fifties who had recovered from COVID-19. Sequenced sample: peripheral blood.

This CDR3 is CASSPTGQETQYF. The CDR3 region has the DNA TGCGCCAGCAGTCCCACGGGACAAGAGACCCAGTACTTC. V is TRBV23-1 and J is TRBJ2-5, with a possible D match to TRBD2 (5 bases). TRBV23-1 is reported as an ORF; its role is uncertain. Trimming removed 4 bases at V and 2 bases at J, with 8 bases between. The CDR3 loop spans 13 amino acids.